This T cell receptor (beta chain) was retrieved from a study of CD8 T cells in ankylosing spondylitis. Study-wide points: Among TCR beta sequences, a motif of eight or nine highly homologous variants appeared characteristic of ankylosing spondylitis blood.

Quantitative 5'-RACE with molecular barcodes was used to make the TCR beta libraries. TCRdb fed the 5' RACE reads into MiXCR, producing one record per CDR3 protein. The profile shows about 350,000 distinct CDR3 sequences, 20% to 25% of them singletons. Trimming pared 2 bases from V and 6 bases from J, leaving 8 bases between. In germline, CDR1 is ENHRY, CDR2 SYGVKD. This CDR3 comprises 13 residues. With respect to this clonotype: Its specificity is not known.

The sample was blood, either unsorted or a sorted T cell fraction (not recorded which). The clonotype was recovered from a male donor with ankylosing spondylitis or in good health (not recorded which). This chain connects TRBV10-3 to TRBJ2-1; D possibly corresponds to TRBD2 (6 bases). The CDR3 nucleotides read TGTGCCATCAGTGAGGCGGGGCCCAATGAGCAGTTCTTC. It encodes CAISEAGPNEQFF.